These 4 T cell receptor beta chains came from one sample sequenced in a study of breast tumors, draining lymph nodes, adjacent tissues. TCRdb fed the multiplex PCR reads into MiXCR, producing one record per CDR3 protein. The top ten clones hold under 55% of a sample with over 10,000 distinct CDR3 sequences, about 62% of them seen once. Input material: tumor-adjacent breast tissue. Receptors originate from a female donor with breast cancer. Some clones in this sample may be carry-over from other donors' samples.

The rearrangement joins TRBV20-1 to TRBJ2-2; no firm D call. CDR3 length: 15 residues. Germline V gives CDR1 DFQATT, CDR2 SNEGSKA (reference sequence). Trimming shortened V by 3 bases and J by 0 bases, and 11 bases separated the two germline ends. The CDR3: CSARGTPTNTGELFF. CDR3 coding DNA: TGCAGTGCTAGGGGCACACCTACGAACACCGGGGAGCTGTTTTTT.

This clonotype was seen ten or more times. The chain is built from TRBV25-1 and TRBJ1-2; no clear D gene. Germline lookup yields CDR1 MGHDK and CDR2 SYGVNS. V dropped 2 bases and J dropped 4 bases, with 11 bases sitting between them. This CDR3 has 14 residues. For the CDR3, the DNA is TGTGCCAGCAGTGAAGAAGGGTGGAGCTATGGCTACACCTTC. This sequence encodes CASSEEGWSYGYTF.

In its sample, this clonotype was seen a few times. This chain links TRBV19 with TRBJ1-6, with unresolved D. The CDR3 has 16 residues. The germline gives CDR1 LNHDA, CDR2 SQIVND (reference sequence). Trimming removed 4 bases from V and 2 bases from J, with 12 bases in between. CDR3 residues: CASSSSGSAYNSPLHF. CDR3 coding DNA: TGTGCCAGTAGTAGTTCCGGGTCAGCCTATAATTCACCCCTCCACTTT.

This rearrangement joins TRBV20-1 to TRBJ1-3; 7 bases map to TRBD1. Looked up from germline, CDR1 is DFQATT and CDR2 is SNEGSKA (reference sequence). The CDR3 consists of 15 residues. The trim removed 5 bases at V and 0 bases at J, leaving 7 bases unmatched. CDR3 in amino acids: CSAQRGDSSGNTIYF. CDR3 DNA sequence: TGCAGTGCTCAACGAGGGGACAGCTCTGGAAACACCATATATTTT.